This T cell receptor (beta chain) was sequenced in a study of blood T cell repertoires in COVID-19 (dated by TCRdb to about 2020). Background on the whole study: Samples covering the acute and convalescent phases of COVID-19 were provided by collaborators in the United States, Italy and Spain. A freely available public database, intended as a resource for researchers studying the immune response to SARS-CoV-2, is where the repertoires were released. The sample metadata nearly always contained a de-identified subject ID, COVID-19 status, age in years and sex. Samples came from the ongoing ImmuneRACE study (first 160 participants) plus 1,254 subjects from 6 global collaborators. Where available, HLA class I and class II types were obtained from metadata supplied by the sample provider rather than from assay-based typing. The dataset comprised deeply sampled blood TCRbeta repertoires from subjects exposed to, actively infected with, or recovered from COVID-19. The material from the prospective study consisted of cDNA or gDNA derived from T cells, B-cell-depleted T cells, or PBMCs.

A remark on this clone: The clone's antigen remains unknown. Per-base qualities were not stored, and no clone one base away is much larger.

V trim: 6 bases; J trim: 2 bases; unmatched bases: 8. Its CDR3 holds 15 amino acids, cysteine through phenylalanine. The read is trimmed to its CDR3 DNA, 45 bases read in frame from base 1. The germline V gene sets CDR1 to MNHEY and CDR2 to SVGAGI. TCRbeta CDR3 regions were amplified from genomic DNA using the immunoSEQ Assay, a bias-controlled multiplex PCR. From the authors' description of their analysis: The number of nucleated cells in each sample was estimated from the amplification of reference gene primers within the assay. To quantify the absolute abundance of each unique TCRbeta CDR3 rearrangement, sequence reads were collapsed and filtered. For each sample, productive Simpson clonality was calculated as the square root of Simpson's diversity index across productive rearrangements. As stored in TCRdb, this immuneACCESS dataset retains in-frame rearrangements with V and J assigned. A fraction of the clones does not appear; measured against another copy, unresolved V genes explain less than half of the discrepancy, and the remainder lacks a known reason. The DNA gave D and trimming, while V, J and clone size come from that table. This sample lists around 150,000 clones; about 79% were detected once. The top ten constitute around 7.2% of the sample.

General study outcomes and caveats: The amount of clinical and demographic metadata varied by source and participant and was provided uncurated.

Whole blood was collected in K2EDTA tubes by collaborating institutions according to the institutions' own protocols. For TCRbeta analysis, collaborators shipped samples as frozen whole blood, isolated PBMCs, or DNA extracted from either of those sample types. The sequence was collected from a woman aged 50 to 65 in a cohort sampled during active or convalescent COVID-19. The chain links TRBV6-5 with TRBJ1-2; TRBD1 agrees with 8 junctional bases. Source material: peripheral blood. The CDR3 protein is CASRYMGQANYGYTF. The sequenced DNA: TGTGCCAGCAGGTATATGGGACAGGCAAACTATGGCTACACCTTC.